One and the same sample provided the 10 T cell receptor beta chains below, sequenced in a study of shared clonotypes between healthy human individuals. Clones were sequenced by immunoSEQ multiplex PCR, and TCRdb holds only the in-frame ones, with some missing. The data show 630,000 or so clones, roughly 98% seen once. CD8 cells regarded as naive lacked CD45RO, were positively chosen for CCR7, and omitted terminally differentiated effector memory CD45RA+ cells. Sequencing was done on a sample of naive CD8+ T cells sorted from blood. The receptors were gathered from a man aged 30 to 45 in good health.

In DNA, the CDR3 is TGTGCCAGCAGTGTAGCGGGTGGGACAGATACGCAGTATTTT. Its protein product is CASSVAGGTDTQYF. The rearrangement joins TRBV2 to TRBJ2-3; 7 bases fit TRBD2. Germline V CDR1 and CDR2: SNHLY, FYNNEI. The V segment lost 4 bases and the J segment 3 bases; nucleotides outside the gene matches: 4. There are 14 residues in the CDR3.

The genes are TRBV4-1 and TRBJ1-5, with D tentatively TRBD1 (6 bases). Trimming shortened V by 2 bases and J by 5 bases, and 13 bases separated the two germline ends. The CDR3 loop spans 15 amino acids. Germline CDR1 reads MGHRA; CDR2 reads YSYEKL. The CDR3 here is CASSQWVSGDQPQHF. The DNA for the CDR3 is TGCGCCAGCAGCCAATGGGTGTCAGGGGATCAGCCCCAGCATTTT.

The rearrangement uses TRBV11-3 and TRBJ2-3, with unresolved D. Germline CDR1 is SGHNT and CDR2 is YENEEA. Deletions cut 5 bases from V and 5 bases from J, with 20 bases between. CDR3 length equals 16 residues. The CDR3 is CASSARLPDGQDTQYF. The CDR3 DNA follows: TGTGCCAGCAGCGCACGCCTCCCGGACGGGCAAGATACGCAGTATTTT.

V is TRBV5-8 and J is TRBJ1-5; TRBD1 might be the D (6 bases). The CDR3 covers 18 residues. V was trimmed by 4 bases and J by 3 bases, leaving 23 bases between them. Germline V gives CDR1 SGHTS, CDR2 YDEGEE. The CDR3 region has the DNA TGTGCCAGCAGCCCATTGTGGGGGGCGGCAGGGGACAATCAGCCCCAGCATTTT. This translates into CASSPLWGAAGDNQPQHF.

V usage is TRBV5-1 and J usage is TRBJ2-7; 12 nucleotides align to TRBD2. The CDR3 has 15 residues. V was clipped by 1 base and J by 5 bases; unmatched bases: 4. Germline lookup yields CDR1 SGHRS and CDR2 YFSETQ. CDR3 residues: CASSLFASGRDEQYF. CDR3 bases: TGCGCCAGCAGCTTGTTCGCTAGCGGGAGGGACGAGCAGTACTTC.

The chain is built from TRBV4-1 and TRBJ1-5, with D perhaps matching TRBD1 (6 bases). In germline, CDR1 is MGHRA, CDR2 YSYEKL. The CDR3 runs 15 residues. Trimming took off 1 base at V and 6 bases at J, with 13 bases between the two ends. The CDR3 DNA reads TGCGCCAGCAGCCAAGTTGAACAGGGCAGTCAGCCCCAGCATTTT. Translated, it gives CASSQVEQGSQPQHF.

The V call is TRBV27, the J call TRBJ2-7, with 7 positions matching TRBD2. Germline V gene data show CDR1 as MNHEY and CDR2 as SMNVEV (reference sequence). The CDR3 sequence is 14 residues long. Trimming cost V 6 bases and J 3 bases; bases outside gene matches: 8. CDR3 in amino acids: CASRTTGGGYEQYF. For the CDR3, the DNA is TGTGCCAGCAGAACCACGGGAGGAGGCTACGAGCAGTACTTC.

The rearrangement links TRBV11-2 to TRBJ2-7; maybe TRBD2 (6 bases). The CDR3 runs to 16 residues. Trimming pared 1 base from V and 0 bases from J, leaving 13 bases between. Germline-derived CDR1 and CDR2 are SGHAT and FQNNGV. The DNA of the CDR3 is TGTGCCAGCAGCTTAGCTCTCTGGGACTTCTCCTACGAGCAGTACTTC. This encodes CASSLALWDFSYEQYF.

There are a few counts of this clone. The chain couples TRBV4-1 to TRBJ2-5; a possible D gene is TRBD1 (5 bases). The J call may be faulty, since TRBJ2-7 better matches the DNA end. This CDR3 has 14 amino acids. Germline V gene lookup returns CDR1 MGHRA and CDR2 YSYEKL. The CDR3 bases are TGCGCCAGCAGCCGAGAGACAGATTCCTACGAGCAGTACTTC. It yields the protein CASSRETDSYEQYF.

This chain links TRBV30 with TRBJ2-7; D assignment may be TRBD1 or TRBD2 (5 bases each). V lost 2 bases and J 3 bases, leaving 14 bases between the germline ends. CDR3 length: 14 residues. Germline CDR1 is GTSNPN and CDR2 is SVGIG (reference sequence). The CDR3 sequence: CAWSYLGDLYEQYF. The DNA of the CDR3 is TGTGCCTGGAGTTATCTTGGGGACCTCTACGAGCAGTACTTC.